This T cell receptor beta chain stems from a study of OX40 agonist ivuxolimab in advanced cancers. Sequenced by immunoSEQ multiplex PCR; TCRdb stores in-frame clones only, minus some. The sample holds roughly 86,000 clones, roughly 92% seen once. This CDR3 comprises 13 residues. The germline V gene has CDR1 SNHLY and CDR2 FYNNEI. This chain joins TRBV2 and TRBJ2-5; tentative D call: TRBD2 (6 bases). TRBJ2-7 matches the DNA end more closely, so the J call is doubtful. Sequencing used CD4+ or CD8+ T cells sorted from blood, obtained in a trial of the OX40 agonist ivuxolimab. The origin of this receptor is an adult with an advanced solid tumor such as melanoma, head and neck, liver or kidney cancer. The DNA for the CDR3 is TGTGCCAGCACCCCACTACCCGGGGGCGAGCAGTACTTC. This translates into CASTPLPGGEQYF.